One sample yielded the 3 T cell receptor beta chains listed below, sequenced in a study of radiation and T cells in renal cell carcinoma. Sequencing used immunoSEQ multiplex PCR; TCRdb keeps in-frame clones, though not all of them. The data show some 81,000 clones, 89% seen once. Time point given: blood 4 weeks post-SBRT, at nephrectomy. Treatment described: 15 Gy SBRT to primary tumor, nephrectomy 4 weeks later. The sequencing used blood, collected from a patient whose treatment included radiotherapy and nephrectomy. The receptors were sampled from a woman between 65 and 79 years old with renal cell carcinoma.

This clone appeared a few times. The chain combines TRBV5-1 with TRBJ2-2; perhaps TRBD2 as D (5 bases). Between the trimmed V and J ends, which lost 4 bases and 2 bases, there was a span of 6 bases. The CDR3 totals 13 residues. CDR1 SGHRS and CDR2 YFSETQ come from the germline V gene. The CDR3 region has the DNA TGCGCCAGCAGCAGGACTAACACCGGGGAGCTGTTTTTT. Translated, it gives CASSRTNTGELFF. The variable domain in full, completed from reference TRBV5-1 and TRBJ2-2, reads KAGVTQTPRYLIKTRGQQVTLSCSPISGHRSVSWYQQTPGQGLQFLFEYFSETQRNKGNFPGRFSGRQFSNSRSEMNVSTLELGDSALYLCASSRTNTGELFFGEGSRLTVL.

The V gene is TRBV19, the J gene TRBJ2-1, with 7 positions matching TRBD1. The CDR3 contains 15 residues. Losses at the gene ends were 3 bases for V and 0 bases for J; bases not matched to a gene: 2. Germline CDR1 reads LNHDA; CDR2 reads SQIVND (reference sequence). The CDR3 region is CASSIRQGSYNEQFF. The DNA of the CDR3 is TGTGCCAGTAGTATCCGACAGGGCTCCTACAATGAGCAGTTCTTC. Drawing the rest from reference TRBV19 and TRBJ2-1, the complete variable domain is DGGITQSPKYLFRKEGQNVTLSCEQNLNHDAMYWYRQDPGQGLRLIYYSQIVNDFQKGDIAEGYSVSREKKESFPLTVTSAQKNPTAFYLCASSIRQGSYNEQFFGPGTRLTVL.

This chain joins TRBV11-2 and TRBJ2-3; TRBD2 is a possible D gene (6 bases). The ends were cut back, 10 bases at V and 5 bases at J, with 13 bases in the middle. The CDR3 loop spans 12 amino acids. CDR1 is SGHAT, CDR2 FQNNGV, per germline. As DNA, the CDR3 is TGTGCCAAAGGGAAGGAGGGAGATACGCAGTATTTT. Amino acids: CAKGKEGDTQYF.